These 15 T cell receptor beta chains were sequenced from one sample in a study of technical replicates of blood from a handful of donors. The protocol was immunoSEQ multiplex PCR, while the TCRdb copy is restricted to in-frame clones and leaves out a portion. The profile shows roughly 71,000 clones, more than 90% of them singletons. The sequencing input was T cells isolated from PBMCs. These receptors originate from a human donor in good health.

This clone was recorded only once. The V call is TRBV5-5, the J call TRBJ1-5; TRBD1 matches 7 bases. Per the germline V gene, CDR1 is SGHKS and CDR2 is YYEKEE (reference sequence). Trimming at V came to 2 bases and at J to 3 bases, leaving 5 bases not matched to a gene. CDR3 length: 15 residues. The CDR3 bases are TGTGCCAGCAGCTTTAGACAGGGCTACAATCAGCCCCAGCATTTT. Its translation is CASSFRQGYNQPQHF.

The V gene is TRBV9, the J gene TRBJ2-7; D possibly corresponds to TRBD1 (5 bases). Trimming cost V 0 bases and J 4 bases, with 14 bases left between them. The CDR3 has 15 amino acids. Germline V gene data show CDR1 as SGDLS and CDR2 as YYNGEE. The CDR3 DNA is TGTGCCAGCAGCGTAGTTCCCGGACACGGATACGAGCAGTACTTC. Protein sequence: CASSVVPGHGYEQYF.

This clone was recorded once. This sequence joins TRBV6-5 and TRBJ2-7; D uncertain. The CDR3 is made up of 13 amino acids. The germline V gene encodes CDR1 MNHEY and CDR2 SVGAGI. The V gene lost 0 bases and the J gene lost 2 bases, with 5 bases spanning the gap. CDR3 sequence reads: CASSYSPTYEQYF. Written as DNA, the CDR3 is TGTGCCAGCAGTTACTCCCCTACCTACGAGCAGTACTTC.

The chain joins TRBV5-8 to TRBJ2-3; possible D gene TRBD2, 6 bases. CDR1 SGHTS and CDR2 YDEGEE come from the germline V gene. V was cut by 0 bases and J by 3 bases, with 14 bases left in between. The CDR3 covers 16 residues. This chain's CDR3 is CASSLEWGEGTDTQYF. The CDR3, as DNA: TGTGCCAGCAGCTTGGAGTGGGGGGAAGGGACAGATACGCAGTATTTT.

This sequence joins TRBV6-5 and TRBJ1-5; unclear D gene. Germline assignment: CDR1 MNHEY and CDR2 SVGAGI. The CDR3 has 15 residues. Deletions cut 0 bases from V and 4 bases from J, with 10 bases between. DNA for the CDR3: TGTGCCAGCAGTTACTCCTCGGGATATAATCAGCCCCAGCATTTT. Protein sequence: CASSYSSGYNQPQHF.

In its sample, this clone was seen a few times. The chain couples TRBV11-3 to TRBJ2-2, with TRBD1 matching 9 bases. This CDR3 has 15 amino acids. Unmatched junction bases numbered 6, after V lost 5 bases and J lost 5 bases. The germline CDR1 and CDR2 sequences are SGHNT and YENEEA. The CDR3 region has the DNA TGTGCCAGCAGCCAGGGACAGGGTTGGACCGGGGAGCTGTTTTTT. Protein product: CASSQGQGWTGELFF.

The chain uses TRBV9 and TRBJ2-2; D possibly corresponds to TRBD1 (5 bases). Germline lookup yields CDR1 SGDLS and CDR2 YYNGEE. Trimming took off 0 bases at V and 7 bases at J, with 7 bases between the two ends. CDR3 length equals 13 residues. CDR3 DNA: TGTGCCAGCAGCGTAGTGGGGCACGGGGAGCTGTTTTTT. Residues: CASSVVGHGELFF. The complete variable domain, with remaining parts taken from reference TRBV9 and TRBJ2-2, reads DSGVTQTPKHLITATGQRVTLRCSPRSGDLSVYWYQQSLDQGLQFLIQYYNGEERAKGNILERFSAQQFPDLHSELNLSSLELGDSALYFCASSVVGHGELFFGEGSRLTVL.

CDR3 residues: CACIAGGTDTQYF. The DNA for the CDR3 is TGTGCCTGCATAGCGGGGGGGACAGATACGCAGTATTTT. The V and J genes are TRBV30 and TRBJ2-3; 11 bases fit TRBD2. The V gene's germline CDR1 is GTSNPN and CDR2 SVGIG (reference sequence). The CDR3 runs to 13 residues. J gave up 3 bases and V 6 bases, and 2 bases lay outside the gene matches.

The rearrangement joins TRBV7-8 to TRBJ1-5; D may be TRBD1 (5 bases). The CDR3 runs 14 residues. Germline CDR1 reads SGHVS; CDR2 reads FQNEAQ. V gave up 7 bases and J gave up 6 bases, with 16 bases separating them. CDR3 in amino acids: CASKVGGRGQPQHF. The CDR3 bases are TGTGCCAGCAAGGTGGGGGGTAGGGGTCAGCCCCAGCATTTT.

The chain couples TRBV5-1 to TRBJ2-1; D may be TRBD2 (5 bases). The CDR3 consists of 15 residues. Germline CDR1 SGHRS, CDR2 YFSETQ. Trimming cost V 0 bases and J 7 bases, with 14 bases left between them. CDR3 DNA sequence: TGCGCCAGCAGCTTGGTCTTAGCGACCTCTAATGAGCAGTTCTTC. Its protein product is CASSLVLATSNEQFF.

This chain links TRBV18 with TRBJ1-2; 7 positions match TRBD1. Trimming removed 3 bases from V and 7 bases from J; junction bases left unmatched: 8. Germline CDR1 is KGHSH and CDR2 is LQKENI. The CDR3 spans 14 residues. CDR3 region: CASSPPGTDSGYTF. In nucleotides, the CDR3 is TGTGCCAGCTCACCCCCCGGGACAGATAGTGGCTACACCTTC.

V gene TRBV6-5 combines with J gene TRBJ2-2; weak D call: TRBD1 (6 bases). V gave up 6 bases and J gave up 5 bases, with 10 bases separating them. Germline-derived CDR1 and CDR2 are MNHEY and SVGAGI. The CDR3 contains 13 residues. CDR3 residues: CASRLGGTGELFF. In DNA, the CDR3 is TGTGCCAGCAGACTAGGGGGTACCGGGGAGCTGTTTTTT.

The genes are TRBV4-1 and TRBJ1-1; the D is unclear. Germline CDR1 is MGHRA and CDR2 is YSYEKL. V was trimmed by 3 bases and J by 3 bases, leaving 5 bases between them. The CDR3 extends over 12 amino acids. DNA for the CDR3: TGCGCCAGCAGCCAGGCCTACACTGAAGCTTTCTTT. Protein: CASSQAYTEAFF.

This sequence joins TRBV5-1 and TRBJ2-1; 7 bases agree with TRBD1. V shed 2 bases, J shed 15 bases, and the junction held 8 bases outside the gene matches. The germline V gene has CDR1 SGHRS and CDR2 YFSETQ. The CDR3 is 12 residues long. CDR3: CASSFYRTGPFF. In DNA, the CDR3 is TGCGCCAGCAGCTTCTACCGGACAGGCCCGTTCTTC.

V and J are TRBV2 and TRBJ1-5; D uncertain. Trimming pared 2 bases from V and 4 bases from J, leaving 6 bases between. Per germline, CDR1 SNHLY and CDR2 FYNNEI. CDR3 length: 13 residues. CDR3 loop: CASSETENQPQHF. The CDR3 DNA follows: TGTGCCAGCAGTGAAACTGAGAATCAGCCCCAGCATTTT.